The 14 T cell receptor beta chains below come from one sample, sequenced in a study of T-cell reconstitution after alpha-beta-depleted transplantation in children. Preparation of the TCRbeta library used unique molecular identifiers. MiXCR, applied by TCRdb to the PCR reads, yields one record per CDR3 protein. The sample consists of almost 600,000 distinct CDR3 sequences, 25% to 30% of them appearing once. Here the sequenced sample was PBMCs, taken before TCRalphabeta/CD19-depleted stem cell transplant. The receptors derive from a boy under two years old with Wiskott-Aldrich syndrome, due to receive a stem cell transplant.

The genes are TRBV10-3 and TRBJ1-1; D call uncertain. The germline gives CDR1 ENHRY, CDR2 SYGVKD. V was pared by 11 bases and J by 1 base, with 14 bases between. The CDR3 spans 13 residues. DNA of the CDR3: TGTGCCGCCGGTTCAGGCCAGAACACTGAAGCTTTCTTT. Translating gives CAAGSGQNTEAFF.

The V call is TRBV20-1, the J call TRBJ2-1; unclear D gene. Germline values: CDR1 DFQATT, CDR2 SNEGSKA (reference sequence). The CDR3 sequence is 12 residues long. The V and J ends lost 4 bases and 5 bases respectively, with 9 bases between them. This CDR3 is CSATAQNNEQFF. The CDR3 region has the DNA TGCAGTGCTACTGCCCAAAACAATGAGCAGTTCTTC.

The V gene is TRBV7-7, the J gene TRBJ2-1; D call uncertain. The CDR3 is 12 amino acids. CDR1 SSHAT and CDR2 FNYEAQ come from the germline V gene (reference sequence). V lost 5 bases and J 5 bases, leaving 7 bases between the germline ends. In nucleotides, the CDR3 is TGTGCCAGCAGCCGAATTGACAATGAGCAGTTCTTC. Translating gives CASSRIDNEQFF.

This clonotype was counted only a few times. The chain recombines TRBV20-1 with TRBJ2-3, with 13 bases fitting TRBD2. Unmatched junction bases numbered 1, after V lost 1 base and J lost 3 bases. The V gene's germline CDR1 is DFQATT and CDR2 SNEGSKA (reference sequence). This CDR3 has 15 residues. CDR3 region: CSARGTSGGTDTQYF. CDR3 DNA: TGCAGTGCTAGAGGGACTAGCGGGGGAACAGATACGCAGTATTTT.

This clonotype has only a few counts. The chain couples TRBV18 to TRBJ2-3, with D tentatively TRBD2 (6 bases). V lost 2 bases, J lost 2 bases, and 14 bases lay in between. Per germline, CDR1 KGHSH and CDR2 LQKENI. The CDR3 totals 16 residues. Here the CDR3 reads CASSPRSAGLTDTQYF. The CDR3 DNA follows: TGTGCCAGCTCACCAAGATCGGCGGGGCTCACAGATACGCAGTATTTT.

V is TRBV7-2 and J is TRBJ2-1; possible D gene TRBD2, 6 bases. Germline lookup yields CDR1 SGHTA and CDR2 FQGNSA. Deletions cut 1 base from V and 4 bases from J, with 14 bases between. The CDR3 runs 16 residues. This CDR3 reads CASSLEREWPYNEQFF. The CDR3 region has the DNA TGTGCCAGCAGCTTAGAACGGGAGTGGCCATACAATGAGCAGTTCTTC.

This sequence joins TRBV2 and TRBJ2-1, with 11 bases matching TRBD2. Germline V CDR1 and CDR2: SNHLY, FYNNEI. The CDR3 runs 17 residues. Trimming removed 0 bases from V and 2 bases from J; junction bases left unmatched: 3. In DNA form, the CDR3 reads TGTGCCAGCAGTGAAGCGACGACTAGCGGGGCCTACAATGAGCAGTTCTTC. Translation: CASSEATTSGAYNEQFF.

In this sample, this clonotype turned up a few times. The chain combines TRBV15 with TRBJ2-5, with D uncertain. The V end lost 3 bases, the J end lost 5 bases, and 4 bases lay between the germline ends. The V gene's germline CDR1 is LNHNV and CDR2 YYDKDF (reference sequence). The CDR3 loop spans 11 amino acids. In DNA form, the CDR3 reads TGTGCCACCAGCAGCGGTGAGACCCAGTACTTC. Its translation is CATSSGETQYF.

This clonotype was recorded once. The J gene is TRBJ2-2, the V gene TRBV27, with TRBD2 matching 13 bases. The germline gives CDR1 MNHEY, CDR2 SMNVEV (reference sequence). V gave up 6 bases and J gave up 7 bases; unmatched junction bases: 8. The CDR3 consists of 16 residues. This chain's CDR3 is CASRPGLAGNDGELFF. The CDR3 DNA is TGTGCCAGCAGGCCGGGACTAGCGGGAAATGACGGGGAGCTGTTTTTT.

The V call is TRBV5-1, the J call TRBJ2-3; 7 positions agree with TRBD2. The CDR3 extends over 16 amino acids. V was pared by 0 bases and J by 2 bases, with 6 bases of the junction left unmatched. From germline, CDR1 is SGHRS and CDR2 YFSETQ. CDR3: CASSLVTSLNTDTQYF. For the CDR3, the DNA is TGCGCCAGCAGCTTGGTGACTAGCCTGAACACAGATACGCAGTATTTT.

The rearrangement uses TRBV6-2 or TRBV6-3 and TRBJ1-1; D unclear. V dropped 0 bases and J dropped 4 bases, with 9 bases sitting between them. CDR1 and CDR2 (germline): MNHEY, SVGEGT. The CDR3 has 14 amino acids. This CDR3 reads CASSYSTAVTEAFF. CDR3 nucleotides: TGTGCCAGCAGTTACTCGACGGCAGTCACTGAAGCTTTCTTT.

The chain is built from TRBV12-3 or TRBV12-4 and TRBJ1-2; no definite D call. The CDR3 has 12 amino acids. Between the trimmed V and J ends, which lost 1 base and 12 bases, there was a span of 12 bases. The CDR3 protein is CASSLDRRSDTF. The DNA for the CDR3 is TGTGCCAGCAGTTTAGATCGGCGGAGCGACACCTTC.

This clonotype has a handful of counts. This rearrangement joins TRBV5-1 to TRBJ1-1; D is perhaps TRBD1 (5 bases). V lost 0 bases, J lost 4 bases, and 10 bases lay in between. CDR3 length: 14 residues. Germline V gene data show CDR1 as SGHRS and CDR2 as YFSETQ. CDR3: CASSLGQTLTEAFF. DNA of the CDR3: TGCGCCAGCAGCTTGGGACAGACCCTCACTGAAGCTTTCTTT.

CDR3 sequence reads: CSARSLAEAGGPDTQYF. The DNA for the CDR3 is TGCAGTGCTAGATCACTAGCTGAGGCGGGAGGGCCAGATACGCAGTATTTT. The V and J genes are TRBV20-1 and TRBJ2-3, with 9 nucleotides matching TRBD2. V shed 2 bases, J shed 4 bases, and the junction held 13 bases outside the gene matches. The CDR3 is 17 residues long. Per the germline V gene, CDR1 is DFQATT and CDR2 is SNEGSKA (reference sequence).